This is a list of T cell receptor beta chains from one sample in a study of T cell responses to AZD1222 COVID-19 vaccine. TCRdb keeps only in-frame clones here, not all; method: immunoSEQ multiplex PCR. Here the sample spans tens of thousands of clones, approximately 89% being singletons. The input for sequencing was peripheral blood, taken on day 0 of AZD1222 vaccination. The receptors originated from an adult in good health. CDR3s include the opening cysteine and the closing phenylalanine or tryptophan. The D gene is left open where the match is weak. Size is omitted from some rows. Given values are once, few, many or a class for expanded clones.

D: NA; J: TRBJ2-7; V: TRBV28; size: NA; DNA: TGTGCCAGCAGCCCAGCAGACAGGCCCTACGAGCAGTACTTC; CDR3: CASSPADRPYEQYF
D: NA; J: TRBJ1-1; V: TRBV5-1; size: NA; DNA: TGCGCCAGCAGCTTGGACAGAAACACTGAAGCTTTCTTT; CDR3: CASSLDRNTEAFF
D: NA; J: TRBJ2-2; V: TRBV3-1/TRBV3-2; size: NA; DNA: TGTGCCAGCAGCATCAAAGGGGTTGGCGCCGGGGAGCTGTTTTTT; CDR3: CASSIKGVGAGELFF
D: NA; J: TRBJ2-2; V: TRBV19; size: NA; DNA: TGTGCCAGTAGTAGTAAGGGGGGTTGGAGCACCGGGGAGCTGTTTTTT; CDR3: CASSSKGGWSTGELFF
D: TRBD1; J: TRBJ2-1; V: TRBV19; size: NA; DNA: TGTGCCAGCAGTATAATTCAGGGGACAGGGGAAGTGGGTGAGCAGTTCTTC; CDR3: CASSIIQGTGEVGEQFF
D: NA; J: TRBJ2-7; V: TRBV10-3; size: NA; DNA: TGTGCCATCACGTCATCGTCCTCCGGGTCAAGATACGAGCAGTACTTC; CDR3: CAITSSSSGSRYEQYF
D: NA; J: TRBJ2-5; V: TRBV2; size: once; DNA: TGTGCCAGCAGTCTTACAGGGAGGTACCAAGAGACCCAGTACTTC; CDR3: CASSLTGRYQETQYF
D: TRBD2; J: TRBJ2-7; V: TRBV28; size: NA; DNA: TGTGCCAGCACCCGAAGCGGGAGTACCTACGAGCAGTACTTC; CDR3: CASTRSGSTYEQYF
D: TRBD1; J: TRBJ1-5; V: TRBV30; size: once; DNA: TGTGCCTGGAGTGCCGGGACAGGGGGACAGCCCCAGCATTTT; CDR3: CAWSAGTGGQPQHF
D: TRBD1; J: TRBJ2-5; V: TRBV11-2; size: NA; DNA: TGTGCCAGCAGCTTGAATCCGGGACAGGGTTACGAGACCCAGTACTTC; CDR3: CASSLNPGQGYETQYF
D: TRBD2; J: TRBJ2-7; V: TRBV19; size: NA; DNA: TGTGCCAGTATTGTGACTAGCGGATCCCACGAGCAGTACTTC; CDR3: CASIVTSGSHEQYF
D: TRBD2; J: TRBJ2-5; V: TRBV7-3; size: once; DNA: TGTGCCAGCAGCCCAAACGGACTAGCGGGGGACCAAGAGACCCAGTACTTC; CDR3: CASSPNGLAGDQETQYF
D: NA; J: TRBJ2-7; V: TRBV27; size: once; DNA: TGTGCCAGCAGCACAGGGACCTCCTACGAGCAGTACTTC; CDR3: CASSTGTSYEQYF
D: NA; J: TRBJ2-3; V: TRBV7-8; size: NA; DNA: TGTGCCAGCAGCTTAGTGGGCGGGACTAGCACAGATACGCAGTATTTT; CDR3: CASSLVGGTSTDTQYF
D: NA; J: TRBJ1-2; V: TRBV27; size: NA; DNA: TGTGCCAGCAGAGGACCCTACCGGGACTATGGCTACACCTTC; CDR3: CASRGPYRDYGYTF
D: NA; J: TRBJ1-1; V: TRBV19; size: NA; DNA: TGTGCCAGTAGTATATACGCAGGGACGAACACTGAAGCTTTCTTT; CDR3: CASSIYAGTNTEAFF
D: TRBD1; J: TRBJ2-7; V: TRBV5-1; size: once; DNA: TGCGCCAGCAGCCCCGGGGGTGGGACAGGAAGCCCCTACGAGCAGTACTTC; CDR3: CASSPGGGTGSPYEQYF
D: TRBD1; J: TRBJ1-1; V: TRBV5-1; size: NA; DNA: TGCGCCAGCAGCCAAAGGACAGGGCAGAACACTGAAGCTTTCTTT; CDR3: CASSQRTGQNTEAFF
D: NA; J: TRBJ2-7; V: TRBV7-3; size: NA; DNA: TGTGCCAGCAGCTTAGTCGCGGGACAGCGTTACGAGCAGTACTTC; CDR3: CASSLVAGQRYEQYF
D: TRBD1; J: TRBJ2-7; V: TRBV4-2; size: NA; DNA: TGTGCCAGCAGCCAATTACCGGGACAGGAGACCTACGAGCAGTACTTC; CDR3: CASSQLPGQETYEQYF
D: NA; J: TRBJ1-5; V: TRBV6-1; size: few; DNA: TGTGCCAGCAGTGAGCTTCAGGGGCGTCAGCCCCAGCATTTT; CDR3: CASSELQGRQPQHF
D: TRBD1; J: TRBJ2-1; V: TRBV12-3/TRBV12-4; size: NA; DNA: TGTGCCAGCAGTCCTGGACAGGGAGATGAGCAGTTCTTC; CDR3: CASSPGQGDEQFF
D: TRBD1; J: TRBJ1-2; V: TRBV12-3/TRBV12-4; size: NA; DNA: TGTGCCAGCAGTCAACAGGGGGCATCTGGCTACACCTTC; CDR3: CASSQQGASGYTF